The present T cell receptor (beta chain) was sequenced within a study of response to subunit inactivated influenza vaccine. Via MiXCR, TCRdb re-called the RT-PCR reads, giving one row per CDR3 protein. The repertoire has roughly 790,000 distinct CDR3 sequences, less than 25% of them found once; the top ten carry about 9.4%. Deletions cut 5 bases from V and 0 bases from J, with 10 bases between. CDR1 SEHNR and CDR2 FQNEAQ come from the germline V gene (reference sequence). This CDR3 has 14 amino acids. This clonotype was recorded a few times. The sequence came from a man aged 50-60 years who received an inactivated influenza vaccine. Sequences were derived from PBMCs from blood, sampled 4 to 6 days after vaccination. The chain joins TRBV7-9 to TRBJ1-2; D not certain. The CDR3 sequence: CASSPLIANYGYTF. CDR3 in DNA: TGTGCCAGCAGCCCACTTATAGCTAACTATGGCTACACCTTC. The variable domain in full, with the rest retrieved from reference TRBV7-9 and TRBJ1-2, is DTGVSQNPRHKITKRGQNVTFRCDPISEHNRLYWYRQTLGQGPEFLTYFQNEAQLEKSRLLSDRFSAERPKGSFSTLEIQRTEQGDSAMYLCASSPLIANYGYTFGSGTRLTVV.